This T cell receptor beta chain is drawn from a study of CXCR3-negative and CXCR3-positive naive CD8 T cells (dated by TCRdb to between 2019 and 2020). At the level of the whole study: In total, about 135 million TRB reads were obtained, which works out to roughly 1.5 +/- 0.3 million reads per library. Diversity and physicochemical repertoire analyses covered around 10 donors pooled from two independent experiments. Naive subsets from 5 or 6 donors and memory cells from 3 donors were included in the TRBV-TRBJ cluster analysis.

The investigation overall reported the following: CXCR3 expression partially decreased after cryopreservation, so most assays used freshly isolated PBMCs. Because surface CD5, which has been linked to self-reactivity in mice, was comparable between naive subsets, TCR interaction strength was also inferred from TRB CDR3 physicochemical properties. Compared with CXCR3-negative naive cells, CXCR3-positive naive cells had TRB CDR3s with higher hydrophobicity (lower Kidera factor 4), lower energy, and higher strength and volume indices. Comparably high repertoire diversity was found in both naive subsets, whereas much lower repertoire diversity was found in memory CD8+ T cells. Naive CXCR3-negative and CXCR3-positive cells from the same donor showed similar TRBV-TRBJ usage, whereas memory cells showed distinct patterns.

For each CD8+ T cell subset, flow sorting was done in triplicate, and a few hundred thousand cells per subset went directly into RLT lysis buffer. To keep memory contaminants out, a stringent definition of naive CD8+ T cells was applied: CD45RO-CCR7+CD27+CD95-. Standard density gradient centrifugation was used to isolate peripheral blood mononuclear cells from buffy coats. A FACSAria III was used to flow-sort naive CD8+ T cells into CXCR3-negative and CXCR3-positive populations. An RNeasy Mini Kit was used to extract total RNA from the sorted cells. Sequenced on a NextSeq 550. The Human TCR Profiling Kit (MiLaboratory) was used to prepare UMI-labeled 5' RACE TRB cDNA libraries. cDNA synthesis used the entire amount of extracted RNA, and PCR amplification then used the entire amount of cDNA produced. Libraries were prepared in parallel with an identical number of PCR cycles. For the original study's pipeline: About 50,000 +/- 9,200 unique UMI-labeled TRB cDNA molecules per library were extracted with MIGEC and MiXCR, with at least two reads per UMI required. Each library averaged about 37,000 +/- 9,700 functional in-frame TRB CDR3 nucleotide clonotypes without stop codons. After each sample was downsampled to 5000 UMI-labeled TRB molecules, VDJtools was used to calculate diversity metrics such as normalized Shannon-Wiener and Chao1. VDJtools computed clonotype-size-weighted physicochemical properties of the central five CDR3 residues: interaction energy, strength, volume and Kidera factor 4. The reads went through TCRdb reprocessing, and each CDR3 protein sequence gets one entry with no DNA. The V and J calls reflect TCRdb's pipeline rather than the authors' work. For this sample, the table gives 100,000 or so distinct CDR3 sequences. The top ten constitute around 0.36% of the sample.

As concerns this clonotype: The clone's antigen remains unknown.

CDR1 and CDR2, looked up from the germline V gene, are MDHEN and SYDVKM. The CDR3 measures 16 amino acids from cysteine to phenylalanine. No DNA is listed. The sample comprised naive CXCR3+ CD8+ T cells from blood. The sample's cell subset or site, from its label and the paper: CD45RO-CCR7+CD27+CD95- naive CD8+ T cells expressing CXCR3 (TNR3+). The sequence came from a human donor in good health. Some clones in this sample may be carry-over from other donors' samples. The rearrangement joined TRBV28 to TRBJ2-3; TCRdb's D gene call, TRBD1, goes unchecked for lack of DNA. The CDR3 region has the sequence CASSIFWGGSTDTQYF.